This T cell receptor (beta chain) was observed in a study of early T cells in non-severe SARS-CoV-2 infection. Across the whole study: Alpha and beta chains were unpaired, from unsorted whole-blood bulk RNA. General study results and limits: Anti-spike CD8 responses were favored in VDJdb matching, and private and CD4 specificities were missed.

A word on this clonotype: Its antigen remains unidentified.

Individually, cDNA molecules had unique molecular identifiers attached to them. TCRdb fed the 5' RACE reads into MiXCR, producing one record per CDR3 protein. The sample contains under 85,000 distinct CDR3 sequences, more than 10% of which appear only once. Germline-derived CDR1 and CDR2 are SNHLY and FYNNEI. The germline V and J ends were trimmed by 7 bases and 0 bases, with 16 bases remaining between them. The CDR3 runs to 16 residues. The rearrangement joins TRBV2 to TRBJ2-1; a weak D match, TRBD2 (6 bases). This specimen was whole blood, taken at baseline. This clonotype was obtained from an adult who was a healthcare worker with PCR-confirmed SARS-CoV-2 infection or an uninfected control (not recorded which). The donor label of this sample is uncertain. The CDR3 region is CASTPSGPLSYNEQFF. Here the CDR3 DNA reads TGTGCCAGCACCCCGAGCGGGCCCCTCTCCTACAATGAGCAGTTCTTC. Combining the CDR3 with reference TRBV2 and TRBJ2-1 gives the whole variable domain EPEVTQTPSHQVTQMGQEVILRCVPISNHLYFYWYRQILGQKVEFLVSFYNNEISEKSEIFDDQFSVERPDGSNFTLKIRSTKLEDSAMYFCASTPSGPLSYNEQFFGPGTRLTVL.